This T cell receptor (beta chain) emerged from a study of T cells after yellow fever vaccination. MiXCR was run by TCRdb on the 5' RACE reads, yielding one entry per CDR3 protein. Of under 600,000 distinct CDR3 sequences in the sample, less than 25% were seen once. The germline V gene has CDR1 DFQATT and CDR2 SNEGSKA (reference sequence). Between the trimmed V and J ends, which lost 3 bases and 6 bases, there was a span of 8 bases. The CDR3 is 11 residues long. This clonotype showed up just a few times. As yet, its antigen is unknown. Study-wide findings and caveats: Booster samples showed a return of most primary-vaccination clones (roughly 96% CD4, 70% to 90% CD8). Though it reached lower strength, the secondary response hit its peak faster, day 5 versus 15. Researchers cautioned that FACS-sorted repertoires could harbor abundant clonotypes contaminating from the bulk population.

This TCR derives from a man aged 18 to 29 who received the YFV17D yellow fever vaccine. The chain links TRBV20-1 to TRBJ1-2; no definite D call. The source material was PBMCs, sampled 20 to 25 days after the first yellow fever vaccination. In nucleotides, the CDR3 is TGCAGTGCTAGCGAGGCCCATGGCTACACCTTC. This gives the protein CSASEAHGYTF.